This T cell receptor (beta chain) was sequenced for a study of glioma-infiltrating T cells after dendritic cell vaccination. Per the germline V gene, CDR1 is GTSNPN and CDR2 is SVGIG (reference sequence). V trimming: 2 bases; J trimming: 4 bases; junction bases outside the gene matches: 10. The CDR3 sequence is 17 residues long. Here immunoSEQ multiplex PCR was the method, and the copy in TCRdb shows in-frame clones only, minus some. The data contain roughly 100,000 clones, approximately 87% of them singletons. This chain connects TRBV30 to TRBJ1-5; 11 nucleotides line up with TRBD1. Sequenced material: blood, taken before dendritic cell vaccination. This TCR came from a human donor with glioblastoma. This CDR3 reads CAWSIGQGAEENQPQHF. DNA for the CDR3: TGTGCCTGGAGTATCGGACAGGGGGCAGAGGAGAATCAGCCCCAGCATTTT.